The 4 T cell receptor beta chains below all came from one sample that was sequenced in a study of blood T cells in healthy people across ages. A second PCR of 7 to 11 cycles used a sample-barcoded 5' primer and a J-beta primer mix. TCRdb reprocessed the 5' RACE reads via MiXCR and lists one record per CDR3 protein. The table lists just under 900,000 distinct CDR3 sequences, 25% to 30% of them singletons, with roughly 17% in the top ten. The sample consisted of blood. The source is a woman aged 80 or older in good health.

J is TRBJ1-4 and V is TRBV14; a weak D match, TRBD1 (5 bases). CDR3 length equals 16 residues. Germline loops: CDR1 SGHDN, CDR2 FVKESK. V shed 4 bases and J shed 3 bases, with 15 bases lying between them. The CDR3 loop is CASSRTSRLANEKLFF. The CDR3 coding sequence is TGTGCCAGCAGCCGGACATCCCGCTTGGCTAATGAAAAACTGTTTTTT.

This clonotype was recorded only once. This may stem from a read error, because a much larger clone lies one nucleotide away. The V call is TRBV3-1, the J call TRBJ2-3, with 7 nucleotides matching TRBD2. The J segment lost 7 bases and the V segment lost 0 bases, leaving 1 base of the junction unmatched. Germline CDR1 and CDR2: LGHDT and YNNKEL (reference sequence). This CDR3 region has 13 residues. CDR3 in amino acids: CASSQEGGNTQYF. The CDR3 nucleotides read TGTGCCAGCAGCCAAGAGGGGGGGAATACGCAGTATTTT.

The gene calls are TRBV5-1 and TRBJ2-3, with TRBD2 matching over 10 bases. Germline V CDR1 and CDR2: SGHRS, YFSETQ. V lost 2 bases, J lost 2 bases, and 2 bases stayed unmatched. The CDR3 loop spans 15 amino acids. The CDR3 DNA reads TGCGCCAGCAGCTTCGGACTAGCGGACACAGATACGCAGTATTTT. It is translated as CASSFGLADTDTQYF.

Regarding this clonotype: A much larger clone is a single base away; this may be a read error. The chain employs TRBV4-2 and TRBJ2-3; D not certain. Germline CDR1 reads LGHNA; CDR2 reads YNFKEQ. V was trimmed by 0 bases and J by 2 bases, leaving 9 bases between them. This CDR3 comprises 15 residues. CDR3 nucleotides: TGTGCCAGCAGCCAAGAATGGCAGGACACAGATACGCAGTATTTT. This sequence encodes CASSQEWQDTDTQYF.